This T cell receptor (beta chain) came from a study of T cells in Graves' hyperthyroidism and ophthalmopathy. RNA transcripts served as the template for amplifying TCR beta CDR3 regions. An initial round of RT-PCR targeting the TCR CDR3 relied on the HTBI primer set. TCRdb reprocessed the multiplex PCR reads via MiXCR and lists one record per CDR3 protein. Of 600,000 to 800,000 distinct CDR3 sequences detected, 35% appear once; the ten largest clones hold around 32%. This clonotype has at least ten counts. There are 15 residues in the CDR3. The V and J ends lost 4 bases and 8 bases, in that order; junction bases with no gene match: 10. From germline, CDR1 is KGHDR and CDR2 SFDVKD.

This receptor was taken from a woman aged 35 to 49 with Graves' hyperthyroidism. This chain links TRBV24-1 with TRBJ1-2; 9 positions match TRBD1. The sample comprised blood. The CDR3 DNA is TGTGCCACCAGTGACCCAGGGACAGGGCATTTGGGCTACACCTTC. The encoded protein is CATSDPGTGHLGYTF.